This T cell receptor beta chain was identified during a study of blood T cell repertoires in COVID-19. Overall study context: Samples came from the United States, Italy and Spain, spanning acute and convalescent COVID-19. The analysed material was cDNA or gDNA that came from T cells, B-cell-depleted T cells, or PBMCs.

CDR3 length equals 13 residues. Germline CDR1 is KGHSH and CDR2 is LQKENI. V was cut by 4 bases and J by 5 bases, with 8 bases left in between. In the source study's methods: How many nucleated cells were present was estimated from reference gene primer amplification. The method was immunoSEQ multiplex PCR; TCRdb's version includes in-frame clones alone and lacks a portion of them. That table is the source of V, J and clone size, and D and trimming were worked out from the DNA. Of about 64,000 clones in the sample, 65% to 90% were seen once. The V gene is TRBV18, the J gene TRBJ1-4; D may be TRBD1 (6 bases). This sequence was found in a man between 50 and 59 years old with active COVID-19. The sequenced sample consisted of peripheral blood. The DNA of the CDR3 is TGTGCCAGCTCACGGGACACGAATGAAAAACTGTTTTTT. Amino acid sequence: CASSRDTNEKLFF.